Listed below are T cell receptor beta chains from one sample, sequenced in a study of T cell repertoires in cytomegalovirus infection. In TCRdb, the reads were re-called with MiXCR into one record per CDR3 protein. The table includes under 300,000 distinct CDR3 sequences, over 9% detected once. The sequenced material came from PBMCs. These receptors came from a human donor in good health (CMV status not recorded). Some clones in this sample may be carry-over from other donors' samples. The CDR3 runs from the conserved cysteine through the conserved F or W. A D gene is named only where the DNA matches it firmly. The size field is filled for only some rows; it gives once, few, many or a size class.

TRBJ2-1 | many | TRBD2 | TRBV20-1 | CSAREPSGYNEQFF | TGCAGTGCTAGAGAACCTAGCGGCTACAATGAGCAGTTCTTC
TRBJ1-5 | few | - | TRBV6-2/TRBV6-3 | CASRPGDYSNQPQHF | TGTGCCAGCAGGCCAGGCGATTATAGCAATCAGCCCCAGCATTTT
TRBJ2-1 | many | TRBD2 | TRBV19 | CASSMRERDGSYNEQFF | TGTGCCAGTAGTATGAGGGAGCGGGATGGCTCCTACAATGAGCAGTTCTTC
TRBJ2-1 | many | - | TRBV7-2 | CASSSDRLVQGYNEQFF | TGTGCCAGCAGCTCGGATCGACTAGTCCAGGGCTACAATGAGCAGTTCTTC
TRBJ1-1 | many | TRBD1 | TRBV6-6 | CASSDRVEAFF | TGTGCCAGCAGTGACAGGGTGGAAGCTTTCTTT
TRBJ1-5 | many | - | TRBV6-2/TRBV6-3 | CASRGRGLNQPQHF | TGTGCCAGCAGAGGCAGGGGTCTCAATCAGCCCCAGCATTTT
TRBJ2-5 | few | TRBD2 | TRBV4-3 | CASSQEPPGLAGGETQYF | TGCGCCAGCAGCCAAGAGCCGCCCGGACTAGCGGGAGGGGAGACCCAGTACTTC
TRBJ2-1 | - | - | TRBV20-1 | CSARDPWQAREQFF | TGCAGTGCTAGAGACCCCTGGCAGGCCCGTGAGCAGTTCTTC
TRBJ1-6 | many | - | TRBV7-2 | CASSPGGFNSPLHF | TGTGCCAGCAGCCCCGGGGGGTTTAATTCACCCCTCCACTTT
TRBJ1-4 | many | - | TRBV7-2 | CASSLYAPATNEKLFF | TGTGCCAGCAGCTTATATGCCCCAGCAACTAATGAAAAACTGTTTTTT
TRBJ1-4 | - | - | TRBV28 | CASTLGATNEKLFF | TGTGCCAGCACCCTCGGAGCAACTAATGAAAAACTGTTTTTT
TRBJ1-5 | few | - | TRBV6-2/TRBV6-3 | CASSYPQGSQPQHF | TGTGCCAGCAGTTACCCGCAGGGGAGTCAGCCCCAGCATTTT
TRBJ2-1 | many | TRBD2 | TRBV28 | CATRVSLAGLNEQFF | TGTGCCACCAGAGTCAGCCTAGCGGGCCTCAATGAGCAGTTCTTC
TRBJ2-5 | once | - | TRBV15 | CATSPGFQETRYF | TGTGCCACCAGCCCGGGGTTCCAAGAGACCCGGTACTTC
TRBJ2-7 | many | TRBD1 | TRBV12-3/TRBV12-4 | CASSLQGQAFYEQYF | TGTGCCAGCAGTCTCCAGGGACAGGCCTTCTACGAGCAGTACTTC
TRBJ1-5 | many | TRBD1 | TRBV19 | CASSITGQGIGNNQPQHF | TGTGCCAGTAGTATAACGGGACAGGGTATTGGGAACAATCAGCCCCAGCATTTT
TRBJ1-2 | few | - | TRBV6-5 | CASSTTDGQGLYGYTF | TGTGCCAGCAGTACCACCGACGGGCAAGGGCTCTATGGCTACACCTTC
TRBJ1-6 | many | - | TRBV7-2 | CASSPRGGNSPLHF | TGTGCCAGCAGCCCACGGGGGGGTAATTCACCCCTCCACTTT
TRBJ1-1 | many | - | TRBV7-3 | CASSFQLDTEAFF | TGTGCCAGCAGCTTCCAGTTGGACACTGAAGCTTTCTTT
TRBJ1-2 | many | - | TRBV7-2 | CASSILGTHGYTF | TGTGCCAGCAGCATACTCGGGACACATGGCTACACCTTC
TRBJ1-4 | - | TRBD1 | TRBV29-1 | CSVEEQGGDEKLFF | TGCAGCGTTGAAGAACAGGGGGGGGATGAAAAACTGTTTTTT
TRBJ1-6 | many | - | TRBV10-2 | CASSEGELNSPLHF | TGCGCCAGCAGTGAAGGGGAGCTGAATTCACCCCTCCACTTT
TRBJ2-7 | many | TRBD2 | TRBV7-2 | CASSLAAGGAYEQYF | TGTGCCAGCAGCTTAGCGGCGGGAGGGGCCTACGAGCAGTACTTC
TRBJ2-7 | many | - | TRBV7-8 | CASSRSGVGQGEQYF | TGTGCCAGCAGCAGGAGTGGTGTGGGGCAGGGCGAGCAGTACTTC
TRBJ2-3 | - | - | TRBV20-1 | CSAVVTDTQYF | TGCAGTGCTGTAGTAACAGATACGCAGTATTTT
TRBJ2-1 | few | TRBD2 | TRBV19 | CASRGDSYNEQFF | TGTGCCAGTCGGGGGGACTCCTACAATGAGCAGTTCTTC
TRBJ2-7 | many | TRBD2 | TRBV10-3 | CAISEEGGRGSF | TGTGCCATCAGCGAGGAAGGCGGGCGGGGGTCCTTC
TRBJ1-3 | many | - | TRBV2 | CASGGHSGNTIYF | TGTGCCAGCGGCGGACACTCTGGAAACACCATATATTTT
TRBJ2-1 | - | TRBD2 | TRBV24-1 | CATSGGLAGLGNEQFF | TGTGCCACCAGTGGCGGACTAGCGGGACTCGGGAATGAGCAGTTCTTC
TRBJ2-1 | many | - | TRBV7-2 | CASSLDLFRNEQFF | TGTGCCAGCAGCTTAGACCTTTTTAGGAATGAGCAGTTCTTC
TRBJ2-7 | - | - | TRBV12-3/TRBV12-4 | CASSLDGVRRYEQYF | TGTGCCAGCAGTTTAGACGGTGTCCGGAGGTACGAGCAGTACTTC
TRBJ1-1 | many | - | TRBV7-8 | CASSLDTEAFF | TGTGCCAGCAGCTTAGACACTGAAGCTTTCTTT
TRBJ2-6 | few | - | TRBV19 | CASSIRGAQVPGANVLTF | TGTGCCAGTAGTATAAGAGGGGCCCAAGTACCTGGGGCCAACGTCCTGACTTTC
TRBJ2-1 | few | - | TRBV5-4 | CASSLDGSGEQFF | TGTGCCAGCAGCTTGGACGGGTCAGGGGAGCAGTTCTTC